One sample yielded the 22 T cell receptor beta chains listed below, sequenced in a study of CD8+CD57+ T cells in acquired aplastic anemia. Using genomic DNA as the template, TCR beta VDJ and CDR3 profiling was carried out. TCRdb re-called the reads with MiXCR, one entry per CDR3 protein. The sample contains approximately 270,000 distinct CDR3 sequences, roughly 50% of which appear only once. Source material: sorted CD4+, CD8+, or CD8+CD57+ T cells (not recorded which) from PBMCs. These receptors were taken from a human donor with severe aplastic anemia or a healthy control (not recorded which).

The rearrangement uses TRBV29-1 and TRBJ1-1; TRBD1 matches 7 bases. The CDR3 is 12 amino acids. V shed 8 bases, J shed 5 bases, and the junction held 8 bases outside the gene matches. Germline CDR1 is SQVTM and CDR2 is ANQGSEA. The CDR3: CSIRQGGTEAFF. The CDR3 bases are TGCAGCATAAGACAGGGCGGTACTGAAGCTTTCTTT.

About this clonotype: The CDR3 carries no conserved terminal phenylalanine or tryptophan, so it likely arises from a read error. This sequence joins TRBV7-9 and TRBJ1-1; 10 positions agree with TRBD1. The germline V gene has CDR1 SEHNR and CDR2 FQNEAQ (reference sequence). With V trimmed by 5 bases and J by 0 bases, 9 bases remained unmatched. This CDR3 region has 17 residues. The CDR3 sequence is CASSALLDRGLNTEAFS. The CDR3 DNA sequence: TGTGCCAGCAGCGCGCTGCTCGACAGGGGGCTGAACACTGAAGCTTTCTCT.

This clonotype has just one count. The chain uses TRBV5-4 and TRBJ2-7; TRBD1 matches at 7 bases. With 0 bases clipped from V and 6 bases from J, the junction kept 6 bases outside the gene matches. The CDR3 is 14 amino acids. Germline CDR1 is SGHNT and CDR2 is YYREEE (reference sequence). The CDR3 loop is CASSLEQGLGEQYF. Here the CDR3 DNA reads TGTGCCAGCAGCTTGGAACAGGGGTTGGGCGAGCAGTACTTC.

The CDR3 nucleotides are TGCGCCAGCAGCTTGGGACAGGGGAATGAGCAGTTCTTC. This sequence encodes CASSLGQGNEQFF. The chain combines TRBV5-1 with TRBJ2-1; the match to TRBD1 covers 8 bases. There are 13 residues in the CDR3. In germline, CDR1 is SGHRS, CDR2 YFSETQ. Trimming removed 0 bases from V and 7 bases from J; junction bases left unmatched: 0.

This clonotype was recorded at least ten times. The chain uses TRBV7-9 and TRBJ1-2, with TRBD1 matching 9 bases. CDR3 length equals 12 residues. The junction had 5 bases not matched to a gene; V was cut back by 5 bases and J by 10 bases. Germline-derived CDR1 and CDR2 are SEHNR and FQNEAQ (reference sequence). The CDR3 spells CASSPQGATYTF. CDR3 in DNA: TGTGCCAGCAGCCCACAGGGGGCCACCTACACCTTC.

The chain uses TRBV7-9 and TRBJ1-1, with a possible D match to TRBD1 (5 bases). CDR3 length: 16 amino acids. From germline, CDR1 is SEHNR and CDR2 FQNEAQ (reference sequence). V was pared by 2 bases and J by 5 bases, with 18 bases between. The CDR3 region has the DNA TGTGCCAGCAGCTTACGCCGGGACGCCCCGACGACTGAAGCTTTCTTT. This sequence encodes CASSLRRDAPTTEAFF.

Regarding this clonotype: This clone may be a read error of a much larger clone one base away. The chain has TRBV6-2 or TRBV6-3 and TRBJ1-5; D is undetermined. The V gene's germline CDR1 is MNHEY and CDR2 SVGEGT. The CDR3 covers 13 residues. This chain's CDR3 is CAGSYETRWPQHF. The CDR3 DNA is TGTGCCGGCAGTTACGAGACCCGGTGGCCCCAGCATTTT.

This clonotype was detected once. The chain employs TRBV10-3 and TRBJ1-5, with D tentatively TRBD1 (6 bases). The V gene's germline CDR1 is ENHRY and CDR2 SYGVKD. The CDR3 covers 16 residues. With 8 bases removed from V and 2 bases from J, the gap between germline ends came to 19 bases. CDR3 nucleotides: TGTGCCATCCCCGAAGGGCCACACAGGGGCAATCAGCCCCAGCATTTT. Translating gives CAIPEGPHRGNQPQHF.

This clonotype was seen repeatedly, ten times or more. The V call is TRBV7-2, the J call TRBJ2-5; 8 bases map to TRBD2. The CDR3 has 17 amino acids. From germline, CDR1 is SGHTA and CDR2 FQGNSA. Trimming removed 6 bases from V and 2 bases from J; junction bases left unmatched: 14. CDR3 coding DNA: TGTGCCAGCAGTCCCCCCCTCGGCGGCGGGGGGCAAGAGACCCAGTACTTC. Translating gives CASSPPLGGGGQETQYF.

In this sample, this clonotype turned up many times. The chain employs TRBV12-3 or TRBV12-4 and TRBJ1-6; the D is unclear. The CDR3 contains 16 residues. The germline V and J ends were trimmed by 3 bases and 8 bases, with 17 bases remaining between them. As DNA, the CDR3 is TGTGCCAGCAGTTTTACTGCATTGGCGGAAGATTCACCCCTCCACTTT. Protein: CASSFTALAEDSPLHF.

This clonotype was counted at least ten times. The V and J genes are TRBV7-2 and TRBJ2-4, with D unresolved. The germline V gene encodes CDR1 SGHTA and CDR2 FQGNSA. V lost 1 base and J 6 bases, leaving 10 bases between the germline ends. CDR3 length: 14 amino acids. The CDR3 nucleotides are TGTGCCAGCAGCTTAGGGGATAGCAGAAACATTCAGTACTTC. This translates into CASSLGDSRNIQYF. The full variable domain, in which reference TRBV7-2 and TRBJ2-4 provide the parts outside the CDR3, is GAGVSQSPSNKVTEKGKDVELRCDPISGHTALYWYRQSLGQGLEFLIYFQGNSAPDKSGLPSDRFSAERTGGSVSTLTIQRTQQEDSAVYLCASSLGDSRNIQYFGAGTRLSVL.

The chain uses TRBV24-1 and TRBJ1-3, with no clear D. V lost 5 bases to trimming and J lost 0 bases, with 10 bases between them. The V gene's germline CDR1 is KGHDR and CDR2 SFDVKD. The CDR3 sequence is 15 residues long. CDR3 DNA: TGTGCCACCAGTGCGGGCCTGAACTCTGGAAACACCATATATTTT. Encoded protein: CATSAGLNSGNTIYF.

As for this clonotype: A much larger clone sits a single nucleotide away, making a read error possible. Given the absence of the conserved phenylalanine or tryptophan at the CDR3 end, a read error is likely. The chain uses TRBV30 and TRBJ1-6, with 11 positions matching TRBD1. CDR1 GTSNPN and CDR2 SVGIG come from the germline V gene (reference sequence). V gave up 3 bases and J gave up 10 bases; unmatched junction bases: 8. The CDR3 has 15 residues. Written as DNA, the CDR3 is TGTGCCTGGAGAGGACAGGGGGCTTTAGTGTCACCCCTCCACCTT. Translation gives CAWRGQGALVSPLHL.

This clonotype was recorded once. V usage is TRBV20-1 and J usage is TRBJ2-1; 9 bases map to TRBD2. V gave up 2 bases and J gave up 7 bases; unmatched junction bases: 6. Germline-derived CDR1 and CDR2 are DFQATT and SNEGSKA (reference sequence). This CDR3 is 14 amino acids long. CDR3 nucleotides: TGCAGTGCTAGAAGACTAGCGGAATTAAATGAGCAGTTCTTC. Protein: CSARRLAELNEQFF.

This chain uses TRBV9 with TRBJ1-1; the D gene is possibly TRBD1 (6 bases). The CDR3 runs to 18 residues. Germline CDR1 and CDR2: SGDLS and YYNGEE. V lost 3 bases and J lost 0, with 21 bases in between. The CDR3 spells CASSDNPERGIMNTEAFF. The CDR3 region has the DNA TGTGCCAGCAGCGACAACCCAGAAAGGGGGATAATGAACACTGAAGCTTTCTTT. Full variable domain (remainder filled in from reference TRBV9 and TRBJ1-1): DSGVTQTPKHLITATGQRVTLRCSPRSGDLSVYWYQQSLDQGLQFLIQYYNGEERAKGNILERFSAQQFPDLHSELNLSSLELGDSALYFCASSDNPERGIMNTEAFFGQGTRLTVV.

V and J are TRBV24-1 and TRBJ1-5; a possible D gene is TRBD1 (6 bases). CDR1 is KGHDR, CDR2 SFDVKD, per germline. CDR3 length: 11 residues. The CDR3 spells CAGRTDQPQHF. The CDR3 DNA follows: TGTGCGGGGAGGACAGATCAGCCCCAGCATTTT.

This clonotype was observed at least ten times. This chain links TRBV6-5 with TRBJ1-1; TRBD1 might be the D (5 bases). The CDR3 has 15 residues. Trimming took off 6 bases at V and 0 bases at J, with 14 bases between the two ends. Per the germline V gene, CDR1 is MNHEY and CDR2 is SVGAGI. The CDR3 DNA reads as TGTGCCAGCAGAAAGGGACTGGGACTGAACACTGAAGCTTTCTTT. Protein sequence: CASRKGLGLNTEAFF.

This clonotype was seen only a few times. The chain carries TRBV18 and TRBJ2-3, with D perhaps matching TRBD1 (5 bases). The V and J ends lost 4 bases and 2 bases respectively, with 10 bases between them. The CDR3 spans 14 residues. Germline V CDR1 and CDR2: KGHSH, LQKENI. CDR3 nucleotides: TGTGCCAGCTCACGCAAGGGGATCACAGATACGCAGTATTTT. As protein: CASSRKGITDTQYF.

The table lists this clonotype with a few counts. The chain employs TRBV6-5 and TRBJ2-5; the match to TRBD2 covers 8 bases. The V segment lost 6 bases and the J segment 5 bases; nucleotides outside the gene matches: 11. The CDR3 is made up of 15 amino acids. Germline CDR1 MNHEY, CDR2 SVGAGI. The CDR3 loop reads CASRQGLGGGETQYF. CDR3 sequence (DNA): TGTGCCAGCAGGCAGGGACTAGGGGGTGGCGAGACCCAGTACTTC.

As to this clonotype: Germline and junction disagree at one end, which may indicate a read error. The chain links TRBV5-1 to TRBJ2-3; 9 nucleotides line up with TRBD1. This CDR3 region has 11 residues. Per germline, CDR1 SGHRS and CDR2 YFSETQ. The CDR3 sequence: CASSLSGTGFF. CDR3 bases: TGCGCCAGCAGCTTGTCAGGGACAGGGTTTTTT.

This clonotype has more than one count but fewer than ten. The rearrangement joins TRBV29-1 to TRBJ2-3, with TRBD2 matching 7 bases. J lost 2 bases, V lost 4 bases, and 6 bases had no gene match. This CDR3 comprises 14 residues. The germline V gene encodes CDR1 SQVTM and CDR2 ANQGSEA. The CDR3 region is CSVGGGSITDTQYF. In nucleotides, the CDR3 is TGCAGCGTTGGTGGCGGGAGCATCACAGATACGCAGTATTTT.

This clonotype was seen at least ten times. The chain employs TRBV3-1 and TRBJ1-2, with TRBD1 matching 9 bases. This CDR3 spans 13 amino acids. The junction had 6 bases not matched to a gene; V was cut back by 5 bases and J by 8 bases. Germline-derived CDR1 and CDR2 are LGHDT and YNNKEL (reference sequence). CDR3 bases: TGTGCCAGCAGCACACGACAGGGGGGAGGCTACACCTTC. Translated: CASSTRQGGGYTF. The full variable domain, rest sourced from reference TRBV3-1 and TRBJ1-2, is DTAVSQTPKYLVTQMGNDKSIKCEQNLGHDTMYWYKQDSKKFLKIMFSYNNKELIINETVPNRFSPKSPDKAHLNLHINSLELGDSAVYFCASSTRQGGGYTFGSGTRLTVV.